A selection of T cell receptor beta chains follows, all from one sample in a study of shared T cell receptors in the human thymus. The assay was immunoSEQ multiplex PCR, and TCRdb's table has in-frame clones only and misses some. In the table there are hundreds of thousands of clones, over 75% of which are singletons. A further study also used this sample, focusing on human thymus T cells.

The sample taken for sequencing was thymocytes. The receptors come from a boy younger than two with a congenital heart defect. Each CDR3 is given with its conserved first and last residue. D genes are given only for firm matches. Size tells how often a clone was seen (once, few, many) or the class of an expanded clone, and some rows leave it out.

d_gene	v_gene	j_gene	abundance	CDR3nt	CDR3aa
NA	TRBV2	TRBJ1-2	NA	TGTGCCAGCAGTGTCGGCATCCGGGGCTATGGCTACACCTTC	CASSVGIRGYGYTF
NA	TRBV30	TRBJ2-7	NA	TGTGCCTGGAGTCCCTGGGGTAGCGACATCCCCTACGAGCAGTACTTC	CAWSPWGSDIPYEQYF
NA	TRBV7-3	TRBJ2-7	NA	TGTGCCAGCAGCCAAGTAGTACCGGGAATTTTGGACGAGCAGTACTTC	CASSQVVPGILDEQYF
NA	TRBV7-9	TRBJ1-5	NA	TGTGCCAGCAGCTTATCGACGGAGGATCAGCCCCAGCATTTT	CASSLSTEDQPQHF
TRBD1	TRBV2	TRBJ2-3	once	TGTGCCAGCAAGGGGGACAGGGCTACAGATACGCAGTATTTT	CASKGDRATDTQYF
NA	TRBV7-9	TRBJ1-2	once	TGTGCCAGCAGCGGAGCAAATGGAGATATTTATGGCTACACCTTC	CASSGANGDIYGYTF
TRBD1	TRBV27	TRBJ1-2	NA	TGTGCCAGCAGTTTTTCCGGGACAGCTTTCGGGGCGTTTTATGGCTACACCTTC	CASSFSGTAFGAFYGYTF
TRBD2	TRBV5-4	TRBJ2-1	NA	TGTGCCAGCAGCTTGGGAGGGACTAGCAGCTACAATGAGCAGTTCTTC	CASSLGGTSSYNEQFF
NA	TRBV5-4	TRBJ1-3	NA	TGTGCCAGCAGCTCCCAAGAAAACGGACCCCCGAGGGCTGGAAACACCATATATTTT	CASSSQENGPPRAGNTIYF
TRBD1	TRBV4-1	TRBJ1-3	NA	TGCGCCAGCAGCCTCCCAAGAGGGGGACAGGGGGCCGACTCTGGAAACACCATATATTTT	CASSLPRGGQGADSGNTIYF
NA	TRBV6-1	TRBJ1-1	NA	TGTGCCAGCAGTGGCCCTACAGGGCGGAGCCCACAGAACACTGAAGCTTTCTTT	CASSGPTGRSPQNTEAFF
NA	TRBV14	TRBJ2-7	NA	TGTGCCAGCAGCCAAGAGGGGCCCCGGGCCGGAAGGAGCGAGCAGTACTTC	CASSQEGPRAGRSEQYF
NA	TRBV6-5	TRBJ1-1	NA	TGTGCCAGCAGAAACCCCCAGGGCACTGAAGCTTTCTTT	CASRNPQGTEAFF
TRBD2	TRBV9	TRBJ2-1	NA	TGTGCCAGCAGCGTAAGACGCTCAGGGGCTAGCGGGAGGGCAGTAGTGGGTTCCTACAATGAGCAGTTCTTC	CASSVRRSGASGRAVVGSYNEQFF
TRBD1	TRBV10-3	TRBJ2-5	NA	TGTGCCATTTCACAGGGGACGGAGTACCAAGAGACCCAGTACTTC	CAISQGTEYQETQYF
TRBD2	TRBV5-4	TRBJ2-5	once	TGTGCCAGCAGCCCCCATCCCCCGGGACTAGTTAAAGAGACCCAGTACTTC	CASSPHPPGLVKETQYF
TRBD2	TRBV28	TRBJ2-1	NA	TGTGCCAGCAGTTTGGGACTAGCGGGAGTAAGAGAGCAGTTCTTC	CASSLGLAGVREQFF
NA	TRBV5-1	TRBJ1-4	NA	TGCGCCAGCAGCTTGGGCCAAGGGCGACAGCCTGCAACTAATGAAAAACTGTTTTTT	CASSLGQGRQPATNEKLFF
TRBD2	TRBV5-1	TRBJ2-3	NA	TGCGCCAGCAGCTACGGGACTAGCGGGAGAGGATCAGATACGCAGTATTTT	CASSYGTSGRGSDTQYF
NA	TRBV12-2	TRBJ2-7	once	TGTGCAAGTCGCTTAGGGGGACTAGCGCGAACCCTCACCTACGAGCAGTACTTC	CASRLGGLARTLTYEQYF
TRBD2	TRBV9	TRBJ2-3	NA	TGTGCCAGCAGCGTAGCCCAGCCAGCGATAGCGGGAGTGGGACACGGAGATACGCAGTATTTT	CASSVAQPAIAGVGHGDTQYF
TRBD1	TRBV6-4	TRBJ1-2	NA	TGTGCCAGCAGTTCTGACAGGGGGGCTGGCTACACCTTC	CASSSDRGAGYTF
TRBD1	TRBV4-3	TRBJ2-7	NA	TGCGCCAGCAGCCAGGGACAGGGGGCTTCCTACGAGCAGTACTTC	CASSQGQGASYEQYF
TRBD2	TRBV28	TRBJ2-2	NA	TGTGCCAGCAGTTTTGAGAGCGGGATAACGAACACCGGGGAGCTGTTTTTT	CASSFESGITNTGELFF
NA	TRBV19	TRBJ2-3	NA	TGTGCCAGTACCCCCCGGGTCAGGGATGGAGATACGCAGTATTTT	CASTPRVRDGDTQYF
NA	TRBV28	TRBJ1-2	NA	TGTGCCAGCAGTTTAGGTGGGACACCTAACTATGGCTACACCTTC	CASSLGGTPNYGYTF
TRBD2	TRBV14	TRBJ2-7	NA	TGTGCCAGCAGCCTGGGACTAGTAGCCTACGAGCAGTACTTC	CASSLGLVAYEQYF
TRBD2	TRBV27	TRBJ2-1	NA	TGTGCCAGCAGTTTAGGGCTAGCGGGAGGCAATGAGCAGTTCTTC	CASSLGLAGGNEQFF
TRBD2	TRBV11-3	TRBJ2-7	NA	TGTGCCAGCAGCTTAGGTCCGGGAGGGGCCTACGAGCAGTACTTC	CASSLGPGGAYEQYF
NA	TRBV5-1	TRBJ2-3	NA	TGCGCCAGCAGCTTGTCAGGAGACAGCATGCGAAATACGCAGTATTTT	CASSLSGDSMRNTQYF
TRBD2	TRBV10-3	TRBJ2-3	NA	TGTGCCATCAGTGAAACTAGCGGGAGCACAGATACGCAGTATTTT	CAISETSGSTDTQYF
TRBD1	TRBV9	TRBJ1-2	NA	TGTGCCAGCAGCGTAGGGGGACAGGGACCCAGTGGATGGTATGGCTACACCTTC	CASSVGGQGPSGWYGYTF
NA	TRBV27	TRBJ1-1	NA	TGTGCCAGCAGTTTAGGGGGGAAGGGCACTGAAGCTTTCTTT	CASSLGGKGTEAFF
NA	TRBV29-1	TRBJ2-5	NA	TGCAGCGTTGAGAGTAGGGGGGAGGGGGTGCGCCAAGAGACCCAGTACTTC	CSVESRGEGVRQETQYF
NA	TRBV5-1	TRBJ2-7	NA	TGCGCCAGCAGAGGACAACCCCTGAACTATGTGCAGTACTTC	CASRGQPLNYVQYF
TRBD2	TRBV9	TRBJ2-3	NA	TGTGCCAGCAGCGTGTTGAAAGGGCCGGAGCGGGAGGGTGCAGATACGCAGTATTTT	CASSVLKGPEREGADTQYF
NA	TRBV20-1	TRBJ2-3	NA	TGCAGTGCACACACAGATACGCAGTATTTT	CSAHTDTQYF
NA	TRBV4-3	TRBJ2-5	NA	TGCGCCAGCAGCCAAGCGTTATGGGCGAAAGAGACCCAGTACTTC	CASSQALWAKETQYF
NA	TRBV11-3	TRBJ1-2	once	TGTGCCAGCAGCTCCCGGGAGGCGGCGAGAGATGGCTACACCTTC	CASSSREAARDGYTF
TRBD2	TRBV19	TRBJ2-1	NA	TGTGCCAGTAGTATGCGGGAGGGCCACGGTGAGCAGTTCTTC	CASSMREGHGEQFF
NA	TRBV4-3	TRBJ2-1	NA	TGCGCCAGCAGCCAAGGCTGGAGCGTCTGGGAGCAGTTCTTC	CASSQGWSVWEQFF
NA	TRBV5-8	TRBJ2-3	NA	TGTGCCAGCAGCCCCCGGGATTCGACCGACACAGATACGCAGTATTTT	CASSPRDSTDTDTQYF
NA	TRBV5-6	TRBJ2-3	NA	TGTGCCAGCAGCTTGTGGGGGCTAGACACAGATACGCAGTATTTT	CASSLWGLDTDTQYF
NA	TRBV7-9	TRBJ2-3	few	TGTGCCAGCAGCACCCTCCGGTGGGGCGAGTTGACAGATACGCAGTATTTT	CASSTLRWGELTDTQYF
TRBD1	TRBV12-5	TRBJ2-7	NA	TGTGCTAGTGGATGGACAGGCACCTACGAGCAGTACTTC	CASGWTGTYEQYF
NA	TRBV9	TRBJ2-7	once	TGTGCCAGCAGCGTAGCTCGGCGGAGCGGCCTCTACGAGCAGTACTTC	CASSVARRSGLYEQYF
NA	TRBV19	TRBJ1-5	NA	TGTGCCAGTAGTATAGCCGGGTATAGCAATCAGCCCCAGCATTTT	CASSIAGYSNQPQHF
TRBD2	TRBV7-9	TRBJ2-2	NA	TGTGCCAGCAGCTTAGGCGGGAGGACGGGGACCGGGGAGCTGTTTTTT	CASSLGGRTGTGELFF
NA	TRBV7-9	TRBJ1-1	NA	TGTGCCAGCAGCTTTAGGGGTAGAGACACTGAAGCTTTCTTT	CASSFRGRDTEAFF
NA	TRBV15	TRBJ1-3	NA	TGTGCCACCAGCAGAGATAGGAGGGTCTCTGGAAACACCATATATTTT	CATSRDRRVSGNTIYF
NA	TRBV9	TRBJ2-3	NA	TGTGCCAGCAGCGTAGGGTGGGAGCCGGGACTCCGCACAGATACGCAGTATTTT	CASSVGWEPGLRTDTQYF
TRBD1	TRBV23-1	TRBJ1-5	NA	TGCGCCAGCAGTCAGTTGTCCCGGGACAGGGGAAATCAGCCCCAGCATTTT	CASSQLSRDRGNQPQHF
TRBD2	TRBV28	TRBJ2-1	NA	TGTGCCAGCAGTCCCCAAGACCGGACTAGCGGCAAGGATGAGCAGTTCTTC	CASSPQDRTSGKDEQFF
TRBD2	TRBV7-9	TRBJ2-1	NA	TGTGCCATCGGGACTAGCGGGAGTTCGCTCAATGAGCAGTTCTTC	CAIGTSGSSLNEQFF
TRBD2	TRBV12-5	TRBJ2-7	NA	TGTGCTAGTGGTCCCGGGGGGGGTCCACCCTACGAGCAGTACTTC	CASGPGGGPPYEQYF
NA	TRBV19	TRBJ2-6	NA	TGTGCCAGTAGGCAGAGTGAGGGTGGGGCCAACGTCCTGACTTTC	CASRQSEGGANVLTF
TRBD2	TRBV14	TRBJ2-1	NA	TGTGCCAGCAGCCAAGAGAGGCTAGCGGGAGAATCCTCCAACAGCGATGAGCAGTTCTTC	CASSQERLAGESSNSDEQFF
TRBD2	TRBV5-1	TRBJ2-1	NA	TGCGCCAGCAGCTTGAAGGGGCGGGAGAACGGGAGCAATGAGCAGTTCTTC	CASSLKGRENGSNEQFF